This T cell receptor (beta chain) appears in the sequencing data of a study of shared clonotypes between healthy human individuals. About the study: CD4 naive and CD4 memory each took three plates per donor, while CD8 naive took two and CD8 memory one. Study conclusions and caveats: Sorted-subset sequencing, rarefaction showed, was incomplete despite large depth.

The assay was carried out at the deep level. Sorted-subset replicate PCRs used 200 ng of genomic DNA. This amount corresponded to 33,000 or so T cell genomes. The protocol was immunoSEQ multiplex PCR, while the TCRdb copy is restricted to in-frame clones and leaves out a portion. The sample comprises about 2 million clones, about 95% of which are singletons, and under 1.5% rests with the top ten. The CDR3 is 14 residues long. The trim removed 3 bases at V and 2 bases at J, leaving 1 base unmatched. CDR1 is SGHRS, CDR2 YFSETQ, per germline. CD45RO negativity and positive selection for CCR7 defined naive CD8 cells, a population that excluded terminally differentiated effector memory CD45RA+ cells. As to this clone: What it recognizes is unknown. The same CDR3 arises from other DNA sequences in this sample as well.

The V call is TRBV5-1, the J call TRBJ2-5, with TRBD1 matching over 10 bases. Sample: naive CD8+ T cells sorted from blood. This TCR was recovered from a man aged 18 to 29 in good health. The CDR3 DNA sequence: TGCGCCAGCAGCTGGGGACAGGGGCAAGAGACCCAGTACTTC. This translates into CASSWGQGQETQYF.